One T cell receptor beta chain is described in this entry. Method: immunoSEQ multiplex PCR; TCRdb's copy keeps in-frame clones and lacks some. Here the sample spans some 65,000 clones, approximately 86% being singletons. With V trimmed by 4 bases and J by 5 bases, 4 bases remained unmatched. The V gene's germline CDR1 is SGHAT and CDR2 FQNNGV. This CDR3 region has 13 residues. The sample originates from a study of blood T cell repertoires in COVID-19. Study-level background: PBMCs, B-cell-depleted T cells, or T cells provided the cDNA or gDNA that made up the material.

This sequence was found in a man between 35 and 55 years old with COVID-19, enrolled during active disease. The sequencing sample was made of peripheral blood. The genes are TRBV11-2 and TRBJ2-5, with TRBD2 identical over 7 bases. The CDR3, as DNA: TGTGCCAGCAGCTCGAGCGGGGTCGAGACCCAGTACTTC. It is translated as CASSSSGVETQYF.